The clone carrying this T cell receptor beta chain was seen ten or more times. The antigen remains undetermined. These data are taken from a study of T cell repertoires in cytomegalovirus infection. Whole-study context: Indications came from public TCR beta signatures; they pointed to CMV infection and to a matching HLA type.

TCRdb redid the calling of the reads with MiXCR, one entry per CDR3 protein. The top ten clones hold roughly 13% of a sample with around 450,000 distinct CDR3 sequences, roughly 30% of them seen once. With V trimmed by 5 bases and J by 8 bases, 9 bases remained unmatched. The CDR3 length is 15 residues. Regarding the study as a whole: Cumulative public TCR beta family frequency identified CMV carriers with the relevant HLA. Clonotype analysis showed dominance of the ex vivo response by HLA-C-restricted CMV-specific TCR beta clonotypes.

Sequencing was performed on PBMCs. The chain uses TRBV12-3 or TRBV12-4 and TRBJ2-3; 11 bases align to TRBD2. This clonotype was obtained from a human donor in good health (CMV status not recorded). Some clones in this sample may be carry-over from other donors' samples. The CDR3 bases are TGTGCCAGCAGTGGGACTAGCGGCCTCACGGGTACGCAGTATTTT. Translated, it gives CASSGTSGLTGTQYF.